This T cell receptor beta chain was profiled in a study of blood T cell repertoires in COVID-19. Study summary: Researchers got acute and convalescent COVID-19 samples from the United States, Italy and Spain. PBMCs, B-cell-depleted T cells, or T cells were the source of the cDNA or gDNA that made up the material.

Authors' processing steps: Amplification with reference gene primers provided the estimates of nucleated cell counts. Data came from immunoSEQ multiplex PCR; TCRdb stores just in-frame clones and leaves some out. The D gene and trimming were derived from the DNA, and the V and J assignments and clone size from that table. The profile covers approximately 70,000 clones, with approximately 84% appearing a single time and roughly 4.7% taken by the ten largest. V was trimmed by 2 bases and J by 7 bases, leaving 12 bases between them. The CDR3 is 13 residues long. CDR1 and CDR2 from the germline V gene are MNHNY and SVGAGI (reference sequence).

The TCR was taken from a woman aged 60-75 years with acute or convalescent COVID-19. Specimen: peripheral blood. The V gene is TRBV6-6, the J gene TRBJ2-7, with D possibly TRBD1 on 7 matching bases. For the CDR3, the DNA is TGTGCCAGCAGTTACACGGCAGGGGGGGAGCAGTACTTC. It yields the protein CASSYTAGGEQYF.